This T cell receptor beta chain was obtained from a study of blood T cell repertoires in COVID-19. Overall study context: The origin of the acute and convalescent COVID-19 samples was the United States, Italy and Spain. T cells, B-cell-depleted T cells, or PBMCs supplied cDNA or gDNA.

This CDR3 is built from 15 residues. Germline CDR1 reads SEHNR; CDR2 reads FQNEAQ (reference sequence). Deletions cut 1 base from V and 2 bases from J, with 11 bases between. Study processing details: Amplifying reference gene primers gave estimates of nucleated cell counts. Some clones are missing from TCRdb's copy, which holds only in-frame ones; the method was immunoSEQ multiplex PCR. That table supplies the V and J calls and clone size; D and trimming were determined from the DNA. The sample records about 95,000 clones, around 90% being singletons. Source material: peripheral blood. V and J are TRBV7-9 and TRBJ2-5, with D possibly matching TRBD2 (5 bases). This receptor was taken from a woman between 65 and 79 years old with acute or convalescent COVID-19. This CDR3 is CASSLVPSPQETQYF. The CDR3 nucleotides read TGTGCCAGCAGCTTAGTGCCTAGCCCACAAGAGACCCAGTACTTC.